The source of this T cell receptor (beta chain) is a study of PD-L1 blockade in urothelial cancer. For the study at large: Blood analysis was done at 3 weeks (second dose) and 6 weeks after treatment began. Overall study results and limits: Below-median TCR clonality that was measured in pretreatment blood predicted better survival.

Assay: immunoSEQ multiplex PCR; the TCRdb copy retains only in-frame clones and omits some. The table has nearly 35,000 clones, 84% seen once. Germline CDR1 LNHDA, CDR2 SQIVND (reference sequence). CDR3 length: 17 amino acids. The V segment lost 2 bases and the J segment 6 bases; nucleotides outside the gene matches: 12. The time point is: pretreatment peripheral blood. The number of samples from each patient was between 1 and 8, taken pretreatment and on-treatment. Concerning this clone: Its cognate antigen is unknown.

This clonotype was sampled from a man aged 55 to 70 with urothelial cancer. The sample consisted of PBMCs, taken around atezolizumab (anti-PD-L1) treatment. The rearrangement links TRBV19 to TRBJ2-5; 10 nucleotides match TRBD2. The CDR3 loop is CASSIRGTSGVGKTQYF. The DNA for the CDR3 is TGTGCCAGTAGTATACGGGGTACTAGCGGGGTAGGGAAGACCCAGTACTTC.